This is a list of T cell receptor beta chains from one sample in a study of cytomegalovirus exposure and HLA in healthy donors. Sequenced by immunoSEQ multiplex PCR; TCRdb stores in-frame clones only, minus some. The sample holds 96,000 or so clones, 65% to 75% seen once. Sequenced: PBMCs. These TCRs come from a woman in her 70s in good health and CMV-seropositive. Each CDR3 is given with its conserved first and last residue. D genes are given only for firm matches. Only some rows state a clone size, as once, few, many or a class for expanded clones.

d_gene,v_gene,j_gene,abundance,CDR3aa,CDR3nt
-,TRBV5-5,TRBJ1-1,-,CASSTYREPMNSEAFF,TGTGCCAGCAGCACCTACAGGGAGCCCATGAACAGTGAAGCTTTCTTT
-,TRBV9,TRBJ1-4,-,CASSPQAADEKLFF,TGTGCCAGCAGCCCTCAGGCTGCCGATGAAAAACTGTTTTTT
-,TRBV28,TRBJ1-2,-,CASSLFGAANYGYTF,TGTGCCAGCAGTTTATTCGGAGCAGCTAACTATGGCTACACCTTC
-,TRBV18,TRBJ2-5,-,CASSPHGGAGETQYF,TGTGCCAGCTCACCCCACGGAGGGGCGGGAGAGACCCAGTACTTC
-,TRBV5-4,TRBJ2-7,few,CASSSPGNEQYF,TGTGCCAGCAGCTCCCCCGGGAACGAGCAGTACTTC
-,TRBV12-5,TRBJ2-1,-,CASGLRDTLSARALNEQFF,TGTGCTAGTGGTCTCCGGGACACTCTCAGCGCGAGGGCCCTCAATGAGCAGTTCTTC
TRBD1,TRBV4-1,TRBJ1-2,-,CASSQERTGSSYGYTF,TGCGCCAGCAGCCAAGAAAGGACAGGGTCTAGCTATGGCTACACCTTC
TRBD1,TRBV6-6,TRBJ1-5,-,CASRDTGEGQPQHF,TGTGCCAGCAGGGATACAGGGGAAGGTCAGCCCCAGCATTTT
-,TRBV7-6,TRBJ2-1,-,CASSLWTLVNEQFF,TGTGCCAGCAGCTTGTGGACTCTCGTAAATGAGCAGTTCTTC
-,TRBV5-4,TRBJ2-1,-,CASRIGARGEQFF,TGTGCCAGCAGAATTGGGGCGAGGGGGGAGCAGTTCTTC
-,TRBV10-2,TRBJ1-1,few,CASSRALTANTEAFF,TGCGCCAGCAGCCGAGCTCTGACAGCGAACACTGAAGCTTTCTTT
TRBD1,TRBV7-9,TRBJ1-6,few,CASSRLDRVNSPLHF,TGTGCCAGCAGCCGACTGGACAGGGTTAATTCACCCCTCCACTTT
TRBD1,TRBV7-9,TRBJ1-1,-,CASSRGQRIAEAFF,TGTGCCAGCAGCAGGGGACAGCGAATCGCTGAAGCTTTCTTT
TRBD1,TRBV2,TRBJ1-5,-,CASSQPRDRGTFVNQPQHF,TGTGCCAGCAGTCAACCCCGGGACAGGGGAACTTTTGTCAATCAGCCCCAGCATTTT
-,TRBV9,TRBJ2-1,-,CASSVGLRNEQFF,TGTGCCAGCAGCGTAGGGTTGAGGAATGAGCAGTTCTTC
TRBD1,TRBV7-9,TRBJ2-6,-,CASSLGVWDRESGANVLTF,TGTGCCAGCAGCTTAGGTGTGTGGGACAGGGAATCTGGGGCCAACGTCCTGACTTTC
-,TRBV5-1,TRBJ2-2,few,CASSLGSTGELFF,TGCGCCAGCAGCCTCGGGAGTACCGGGGAGCTGTTTTTT
-,TRBV7-2,TRBJ1-3,-,CASSPQGLTGNTIYF,TGTGCCAGCAGCCCTCAGGGGCTAACTGGAAACACCATATATTTT
TRBD2,TRBV29-1,TRBJ2-7,-,CSVEDPLAGPYEQYF,TGCAGCGTTGAAGACCCCCTAGCGGGTCCCTACGAGCAGTACTTC
TRBD2,TRBV27,TRBJ2-7,few,CASSLLSGGGPYEQYF,TGTGCCAGCAGTTTATTGTCGGGAGGAGGGCCCTACGAGCAGTACTTC
-,TRBV7-9,TRBJ2-6,-,CASSLGLSGANVLTF,TGTGCCAGCAGCTTAGGGCTCTCTGGGGCCAACGTCCTGACTTTC
TRBD1,TRBV27,TRBJ1-5,-,CASSGTGQGNNQPQHF,TGTGCCAGCAGTGGTACGGGACAGGGGAACAATCAGCCCCAGCATTTT
-,TRBV5-6,TRBJ2-3,few,CASSLGVWGAGTDTQYF,TGTGCCAGCAGCTTGGGGGTTTGGGGAGCGGGCACAGATACGCAGTATTTT
-,TRBV5-1,TRBJ1-1,-,CASSLARGNTEAFF,TGCGCCAGCAGCTTGGCCAGGGGGAACACTGAAGCTTTCTTT
-,TRBV7-3,TRBJ2-3,-,CASSLNAGDTQYF,TGTGCCAGCAGCTTAAACGCAGGGGATACGCAGTATTTT
-,TRBV5-4,TRBJ2-4,-,CASSGGAGSLNIQYF,TGTGCCAGCAGCGGGGGGGCGGGCAGCTTAAACATTCAGTACTTC
-,TRBV9,TRBJ2-3,-,CASSVASRAHIDTQYF,TGTGCCAGCAGCGTAGCTAGCCGGGCGCACATAGATACGCAGTATTTT
TRBD2,TRBV7-2,TRBJ2-3,few,CASSLGAGGPDTQYF,TGTGCCAGCAGCTTAGGGGCGGGGGGGCCAGATACGCAGTATTTT
TRBD1,TRBV15,TRBJ2-5,-,CATSREGTDRYQETQYF,TGTGCCACCAGCAGAGAAGGGACGGACAGGTACCAAGAGACCCAGTACTTC
-,TRBV6-6,TRBJ1-5,-,CASSYSRDSNQPQHF,TGTGCCAGCAGTTACTCGCGAGATAGCAATCAGCCCCAGCATTTT
-,TRBV7-9,TRBJ1-1,-,CSSSLGEYTEAFF,TGTTCCAGCAGCTTAGGGGAGTACACTGAAGCTTTCTTT
-,TRBV6-1,TRBJ2-7,-,CASSARGRGTTALSYEQYF,TGTGCCAGCAGTGCCCGGGGGAGGGGGACAACCGCCCTCTCCTACGAGCAGTACTTC
-,TRBV29-1,TRBJ1-4,few,CSVGGRSATNEKLFF,TGCAGCGTAGGAGGCCGTTCTGCAACTAATGAAAAACTGTTTTTT
TRBD1,TRBV10-3,TRBJ2-7,-,CATTGGNSYEQYF,TGTGCCACCACAGGGGGAAACTCCTACGAGCAGTACTTC
-,TRBV30,TRBJ2-5,-,CAWSGVETQYF,TGTGCCTGGAGTGGCGTGGAGACCCAGTACTTC
-,TRBV11-2,TRBJ1-2,-,CASSSPRVSPPNYGYTF,TGTGCCAGCAGCTCACCGAGGGTGAGTCCACCTAACTATGGCTACACCTTC
-,TRBV6-5,TRBJ2-3,-,CASSAYGSTDTQYF,TGTGCCAGCAGCGCCTATGGTAGCACAGATACGCAGTATTTT
TRBD1,TRBV7-3,TRBJ2-1,few,CASSQRGGTGGYNEQFF,TGTGCCAGCAGTCAAAGAGGTGGAACAGGGGGATACAATGAGCAGTTCTTC
-,TRBV27,TRBJ2-1,-,CASSRLYEQFF,TGTGCCAGCAGCCGTCTATATGAGCAGTTCTTC
TRBD1,TRBV6-1,TRBJ2-3,-,CASRGGQGKADTQYF,TGTGCCAGCAGGGGTGGACAGGGTAAGGCAGATACGCAGTATTTT
-,TRBV2,TRBJ1-5,-,CASSVNLEPQHF,TGTGCCAGCAGTGTCAATTTAGAGCCCCAGCATTTT
-,TRBV5-1,TRBJ1-2,-,CASSLDGTNYGYTF,TGCGCCAGCAGCTTGGATGGCACCAACTATGGCTACACCTTC
TRBD1,TRBV28,TRBJ1-3,once,CASSSGGTGRNTIYF,TGTGCCAGCAGTTCTGGCGGGACAGGGAGAAACACCATATATTTT
TRBD1,TRBV27,TRBJ1-1,-,CASSLRAQRGQNTEAFF,TGTGCCAGCAGTTTAAGGGCCCAGAGGGGGCAGAACACTGAAGCTTTCTTT
TRBD2,TRBV7-8,TRBJ2-5,-,CASSLHALAGQETQYF,TGTGCCAGCAGCTTACATGCACTAGCGGGGCAAGAGACCCAGTACTTC
-,TRBV18,TRBJ1-1,few,CASSPVPGNTEAFF,TGTGCCAGCTCACCAGTTCCGGGGAACACTGAAGCTTTCTTT
-,TRBV10-3,TRBJ2-7,-,CAISVFKQKAAYEQYF,TGTGCCATCAGTGTTTTCAAGCAGAAGGCGGCATACGAGCAGTACTTC
TRBD2,TRBV10-1,TRBJ2-1,-,CASSGLAGSYNEQFF,TGCGCCAGCAGTGGGCTAGCGGGATCCTACAATGAGCAGTTCTTC
-,TRBV6-1,TRBJ2-2,once,CASSGTPPTGELFF,TGTGCCAGCAGTGGGACTCCTCCAACAGGGGAGCTGTTTTTT
TRBD1,TRBV5-4,TRBJ2-5,once,CASSRQGAAETQYF,TGTGCCAGCAGCCGACAGGGGGCGGCAGAGACCCAGTACTTC